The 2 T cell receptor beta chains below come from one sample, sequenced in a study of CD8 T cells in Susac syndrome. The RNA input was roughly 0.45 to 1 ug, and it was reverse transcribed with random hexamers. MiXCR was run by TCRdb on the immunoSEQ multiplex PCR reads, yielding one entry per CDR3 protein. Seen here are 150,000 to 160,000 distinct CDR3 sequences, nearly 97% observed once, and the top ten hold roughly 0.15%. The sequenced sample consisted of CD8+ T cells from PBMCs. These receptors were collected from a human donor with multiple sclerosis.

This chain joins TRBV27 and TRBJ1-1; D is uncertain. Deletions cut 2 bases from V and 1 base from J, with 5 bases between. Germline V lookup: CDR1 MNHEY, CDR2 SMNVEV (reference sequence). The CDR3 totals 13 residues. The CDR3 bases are TGTGCCAGCAGTTTAGAGGAGAACACTGAAGCTTTCTTT. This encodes CASSLEENTEAFF.

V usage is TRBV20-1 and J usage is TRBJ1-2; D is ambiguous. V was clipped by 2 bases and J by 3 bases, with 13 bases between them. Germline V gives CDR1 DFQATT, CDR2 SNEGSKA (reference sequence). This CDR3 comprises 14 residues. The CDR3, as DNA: TGCAGTGCTAGACTCCCCAGCGTAGACTATGGCTACACCTTC. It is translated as CSARLPSVDYGYTF.